This T cell receptor (beta chain) comes out of a study of shared clonotypes between healthy human individuals. CD8 cells regarded as naive lacked CD45RO, were positively chosen for CCR7, and omitted terminally differentiated effector memory CD45RA+ cells. This CDR3 is 13 amino acids long. Deletions cut 5 bases from V and 3 bases from J, with 10 bases between. Germline CDR1 and CDR2: MDHEN and SYDVKM. TCRdb keeps only in-frame clones here, not all; method: immunoSEQ multiplex PCR. The sample shows some 740,000 clones, almost 95% of them seen only once. V usage is TRBV28 and J usage is TRBJ1-1; weak D call: TRBD1 (5 bases). The source of this sequence is a man aged 25-45 years in good health. The sample taken for sequencing was naive CD8+ T cells sorted from blood. CDR3 DNA: TGTGCCAGCAGTCCAACAGGATACACTGAAGCTTTCTTT. Translating gives CASSPTGYTEAFF. The full variable domain, rest sourced from reference TRBV28 and TRBJ1-1, is DVKVTQSSRYLVKRTGEKVFLECVQDMDHENMFWYRQDPGLGLRLIYFSYDVKMKEKGDIPEGYSVSREKKERFSLILESASTNQTSMYLCASSPTGYTEAFFGQGTRLTVV.